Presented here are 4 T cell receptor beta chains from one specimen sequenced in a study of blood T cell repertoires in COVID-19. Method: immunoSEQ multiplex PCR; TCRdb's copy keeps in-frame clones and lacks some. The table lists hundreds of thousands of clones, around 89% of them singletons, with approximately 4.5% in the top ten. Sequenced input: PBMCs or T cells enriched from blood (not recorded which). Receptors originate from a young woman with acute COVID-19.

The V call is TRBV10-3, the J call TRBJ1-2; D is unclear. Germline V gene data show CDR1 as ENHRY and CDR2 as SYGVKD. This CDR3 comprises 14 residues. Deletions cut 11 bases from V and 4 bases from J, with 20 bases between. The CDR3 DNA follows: TGTGCCTCCCTAGGTGGGTTGGATGGCTATGGCTACACCTTC. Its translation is CASLGGLDGYGYTF.

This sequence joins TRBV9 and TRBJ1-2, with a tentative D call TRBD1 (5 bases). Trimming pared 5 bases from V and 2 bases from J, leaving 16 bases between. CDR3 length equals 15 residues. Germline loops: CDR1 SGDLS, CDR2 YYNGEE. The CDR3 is CASSLYGGSNYGYTF. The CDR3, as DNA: TGTGCCAGCAGTTTATACGGGGGGTCGAACTATGGCTACACCTTC.

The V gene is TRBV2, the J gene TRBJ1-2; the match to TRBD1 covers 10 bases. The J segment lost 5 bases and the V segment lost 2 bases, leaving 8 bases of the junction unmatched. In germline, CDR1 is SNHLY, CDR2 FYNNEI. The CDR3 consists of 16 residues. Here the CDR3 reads CASSENWTGGEYGYTF. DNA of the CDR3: TGTGCCAGCAGTGAAAACTGGACAGGGGGGGAGTATGGCTACACCTTC.

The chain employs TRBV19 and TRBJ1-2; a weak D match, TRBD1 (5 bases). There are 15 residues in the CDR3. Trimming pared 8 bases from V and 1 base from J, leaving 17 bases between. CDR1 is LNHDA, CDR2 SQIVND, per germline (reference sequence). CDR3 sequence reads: CASAGGLEGNYGYTF. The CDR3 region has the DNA TGTGCCAGTGCCGGGGGTTTGGAGGGTAACTATGGCTACACCTTC.